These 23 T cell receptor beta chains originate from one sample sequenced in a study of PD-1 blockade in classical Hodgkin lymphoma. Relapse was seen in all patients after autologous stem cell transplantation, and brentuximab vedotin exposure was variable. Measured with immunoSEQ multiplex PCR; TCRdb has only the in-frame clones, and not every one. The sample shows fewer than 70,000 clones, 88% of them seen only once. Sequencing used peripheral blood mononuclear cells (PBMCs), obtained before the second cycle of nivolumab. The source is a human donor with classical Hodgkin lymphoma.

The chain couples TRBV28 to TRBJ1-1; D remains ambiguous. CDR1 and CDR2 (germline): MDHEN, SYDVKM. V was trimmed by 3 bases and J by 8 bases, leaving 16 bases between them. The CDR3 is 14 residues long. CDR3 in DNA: TGTGCCAGCAGTTTCCCCTCTGCGGTAAAAGAAGCTTTCTTT. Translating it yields CASSFPSAVKEAFF.

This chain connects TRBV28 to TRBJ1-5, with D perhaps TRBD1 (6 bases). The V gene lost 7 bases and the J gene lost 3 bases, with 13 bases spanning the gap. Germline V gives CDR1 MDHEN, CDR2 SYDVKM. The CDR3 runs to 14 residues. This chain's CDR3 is CASTMGGANQPQHF. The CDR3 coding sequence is TGTGCCAGCACCATGGGGGGGGCCAATCAGCCCCAGCATTTT.

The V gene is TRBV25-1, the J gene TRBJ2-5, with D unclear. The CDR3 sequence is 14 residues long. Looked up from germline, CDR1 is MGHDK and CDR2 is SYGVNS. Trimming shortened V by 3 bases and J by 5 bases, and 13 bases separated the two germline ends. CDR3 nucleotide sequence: TGTGCCAGCAGTGATTCAACCTTCAGTGAGACCCAGTACTTC. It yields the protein CASSDSTFSETQYF.

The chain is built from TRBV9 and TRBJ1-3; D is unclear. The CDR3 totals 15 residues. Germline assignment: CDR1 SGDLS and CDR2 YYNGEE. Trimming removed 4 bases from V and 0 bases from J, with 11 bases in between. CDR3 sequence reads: CASSLDGSSGNTIYF. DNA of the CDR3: TGTGCCAGCAGCCTAGACGGGAGCTCTGGAAACACCATATATTTT.

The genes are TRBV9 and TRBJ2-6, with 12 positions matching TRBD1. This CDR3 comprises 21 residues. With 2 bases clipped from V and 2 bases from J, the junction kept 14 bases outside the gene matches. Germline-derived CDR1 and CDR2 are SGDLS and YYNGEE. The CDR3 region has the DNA TGTGCCAGCAGCGTTGGGACAGGGGGCGCTTTCGGCCTGGCTGGGGCCAACGTCCTGACTTTC. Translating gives CASSVGTGGAFGLAGANVLTF.

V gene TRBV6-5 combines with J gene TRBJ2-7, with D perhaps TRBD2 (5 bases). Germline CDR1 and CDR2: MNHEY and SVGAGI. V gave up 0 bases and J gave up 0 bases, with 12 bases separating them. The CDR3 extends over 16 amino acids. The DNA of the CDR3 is TGTGCCAGCAGTTACTCGAAACAGCGGCTCTCCTACGAGCAGTACTTC. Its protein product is CASSYSKQRLSYEQYF.

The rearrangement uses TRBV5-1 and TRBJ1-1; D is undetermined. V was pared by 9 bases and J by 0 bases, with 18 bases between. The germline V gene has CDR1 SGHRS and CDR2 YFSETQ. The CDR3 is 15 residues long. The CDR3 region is CATAREGLMNTEAFF. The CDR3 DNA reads TGCGCCACCGCCCGAGAAGGGCTCATGAACACTGAAGCTTTCTTT.

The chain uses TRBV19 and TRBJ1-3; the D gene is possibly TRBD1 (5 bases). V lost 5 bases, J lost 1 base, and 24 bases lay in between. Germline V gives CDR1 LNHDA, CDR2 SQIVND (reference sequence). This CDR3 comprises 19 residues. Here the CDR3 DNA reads TGTGCCAGTAGTGCCCAGGGACGGACTTACCTAGATTCTGGAAACACCATATATTTT. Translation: CASSAQGRTYLDSGNTIYF. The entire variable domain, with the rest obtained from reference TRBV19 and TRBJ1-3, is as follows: DGGITQSPKYLFRKEGQNVTLSCEQNLNHDAMYWYRQDPGQGLRLIYYSQIVNDFQKGDIAEGYSVSREKKESFPLTVTSAQKNPTAFYLCASSAQGRTYLDSGNTIYFGEGSWLTVV.

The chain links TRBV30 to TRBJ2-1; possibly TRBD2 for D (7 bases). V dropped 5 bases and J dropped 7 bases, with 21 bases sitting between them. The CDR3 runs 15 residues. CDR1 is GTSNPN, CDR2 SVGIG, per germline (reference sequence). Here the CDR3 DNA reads TGTGCCTGGGCGGCGGGGGCTAGTTTTATGAATGAGCAGTTCTTC. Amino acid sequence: CAWAAGASFMNEQFF.

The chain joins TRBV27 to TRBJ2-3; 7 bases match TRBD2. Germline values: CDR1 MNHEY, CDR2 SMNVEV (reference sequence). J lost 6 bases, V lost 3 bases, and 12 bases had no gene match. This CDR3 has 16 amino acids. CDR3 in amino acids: CASSFPGVGGVDTQYF. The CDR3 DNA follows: TGTGCCAGCAGTTTCCCCGGAGTGGGGGGGGTGGATACGCAGTATTTT.

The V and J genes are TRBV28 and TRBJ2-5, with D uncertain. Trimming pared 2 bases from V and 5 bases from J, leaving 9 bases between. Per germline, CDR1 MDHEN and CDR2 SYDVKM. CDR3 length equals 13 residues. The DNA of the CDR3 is TGTGCCAGCAGTTTAACGGTCGAGGAGACCCAGTACTTC. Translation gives CASSLTVEETQYF.

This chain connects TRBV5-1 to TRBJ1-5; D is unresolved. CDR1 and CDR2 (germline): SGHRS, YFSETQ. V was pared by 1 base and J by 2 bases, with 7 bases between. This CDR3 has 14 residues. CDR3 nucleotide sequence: TGCGCCAGCAGCTTGCTTGGGGGCAATCAGCCCCAGCATTTT. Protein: CASSLLGGNQPQHF.

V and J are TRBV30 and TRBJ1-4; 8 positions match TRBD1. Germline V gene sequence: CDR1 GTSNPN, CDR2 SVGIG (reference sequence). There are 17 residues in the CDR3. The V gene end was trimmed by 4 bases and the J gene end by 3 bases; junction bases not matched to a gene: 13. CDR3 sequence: CAWTLGAGGLANEKLFF. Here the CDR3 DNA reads TGTGCCTGGACCCTAGGGGCAGGGGGCCTTGCTAATGAAAAACTGTTTTTT. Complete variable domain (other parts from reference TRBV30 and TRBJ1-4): SQTIHQWPATLVQPVGSPLSLECTVEGTSNPNLYWYRQAAGRGLQLLFYSVGIGQISSEVPQNLSASRPQDRQFILSSKKLLLSDSGFYLCAWTLGAGGLANEKLFFGSGTQLSVL.

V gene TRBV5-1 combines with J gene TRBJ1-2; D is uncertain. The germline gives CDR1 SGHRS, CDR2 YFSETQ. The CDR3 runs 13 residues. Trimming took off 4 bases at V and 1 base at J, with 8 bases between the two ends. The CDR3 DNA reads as TGCGCCAGCAGCCAAGACGGTAACTATGGCTACACCTTC. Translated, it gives CASSQDGNYGYTF.

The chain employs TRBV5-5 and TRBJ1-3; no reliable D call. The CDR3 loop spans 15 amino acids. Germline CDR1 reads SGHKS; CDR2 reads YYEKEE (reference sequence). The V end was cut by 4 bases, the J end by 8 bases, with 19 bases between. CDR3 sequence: CASSLEGLDLDTIYF. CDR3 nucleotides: TGTGCCAGCAGCCTGGAGGGCCTAGACTTGGACACCATATATTTT.

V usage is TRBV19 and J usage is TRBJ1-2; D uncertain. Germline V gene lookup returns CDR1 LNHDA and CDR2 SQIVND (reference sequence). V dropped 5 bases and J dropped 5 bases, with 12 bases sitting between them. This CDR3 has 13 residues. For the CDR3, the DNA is TGTGCCAGTAGTTGGAGGACGGAGTATGGCTACACCTTC. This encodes CASSWRTEYGYTF.

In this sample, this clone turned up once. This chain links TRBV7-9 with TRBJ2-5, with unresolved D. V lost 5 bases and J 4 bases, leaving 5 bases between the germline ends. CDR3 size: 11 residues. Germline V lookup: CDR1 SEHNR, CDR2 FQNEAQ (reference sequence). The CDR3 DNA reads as TGTGCCAGCAGCCCCGTAGAGACCCAGTACTTC. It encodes CASSPVETQYF.

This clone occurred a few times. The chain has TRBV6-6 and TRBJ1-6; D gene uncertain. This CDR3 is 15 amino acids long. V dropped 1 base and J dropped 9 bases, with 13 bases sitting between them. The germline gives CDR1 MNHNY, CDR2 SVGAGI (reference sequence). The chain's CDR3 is CASSYYTEDSSPLHF. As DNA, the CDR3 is TGTGCCAGCAGTTACTACACAGAGGACTCTTCACCCCTCCACTTT.

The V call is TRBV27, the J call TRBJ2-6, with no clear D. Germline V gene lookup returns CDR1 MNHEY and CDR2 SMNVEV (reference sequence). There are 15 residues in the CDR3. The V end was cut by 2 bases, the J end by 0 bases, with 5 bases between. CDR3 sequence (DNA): TGTGCCAGCAGTTTAATGGGCTCTGGGGCCAACGTCCTGACTTTC. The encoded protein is CASSLMGSGANVLTF.

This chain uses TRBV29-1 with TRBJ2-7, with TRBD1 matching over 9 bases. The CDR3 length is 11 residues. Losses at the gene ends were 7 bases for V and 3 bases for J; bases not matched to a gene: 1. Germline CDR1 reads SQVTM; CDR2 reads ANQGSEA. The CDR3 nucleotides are TGCAGCGCGGGACAGGGCTACGAGCAGTACTTC. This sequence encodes CSAGQGYEQYF.

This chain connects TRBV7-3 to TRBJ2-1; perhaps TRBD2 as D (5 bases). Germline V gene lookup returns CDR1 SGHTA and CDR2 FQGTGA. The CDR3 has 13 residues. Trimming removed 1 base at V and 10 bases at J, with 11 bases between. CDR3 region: CASSLMGSGEQFF. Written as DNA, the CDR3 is TGTGCCAGCAGCTTAATGGGGTCGGGGGAGCAGTTCTTC.

The CDR3 DNA reads as TGTGCCACCTACTACAGGACCAGGACGCACTCACCCCTCCACTTT. It codes for CATYYRTRTHSPLHF. This chain connects TRBV2 to TRBJ1-6, with D tentatively TRBD1 (5 bases). The ends were cut back, 10 bases at V and 10 bases at J, with 23 bases in the middle. CDR1 SNHLY and CDR2 FYNNEI come from the germline V gene. The CDR3 covers 15 residues.

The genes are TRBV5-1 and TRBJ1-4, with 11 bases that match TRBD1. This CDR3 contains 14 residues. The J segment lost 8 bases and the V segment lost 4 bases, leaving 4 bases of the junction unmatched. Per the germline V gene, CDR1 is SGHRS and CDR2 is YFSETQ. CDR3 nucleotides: TGCGCCAGCAGCGGGGGACAGGGGGAGGAAAAACTGTTTTTT. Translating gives CASSGGQGEEKLFF.